The next 17 T cell receptor beta chains were all read from a single sample in a study of blood T cell repertoires in COVID-19. Profiling relied on immunoSEQ multiplex PCR, and the TCRdb table lists in-frame clones only, not all of them. This table has roughly 30,000 clones, about nine tenths appearing once. The sample comprised peripheral blood. The receptors originated from a human donor in a cohort sampled during active COVID-19. The donor label of this sample is uncertain.

The gene calls are TRBV10-3 and TRBJ2-1; D perhaps matches TRBD1 (6 bases). Germline values: CDR1 ENHRY, CDR2 SYGVKD. Trimming shortened V by 6 bases and J by 5 bases, and 14 bases separated the two germline ends. CDR3 size: 14 residues. The chain's CDR3 is CAIRRQVGDNEQFF. CDR3 coding DNA: TGTGCCATCAGAAGACAGGTAGGGGACAATGAGCAGTTCTTC.

V usage is TRBV11-3 and J usage is TRBJ2-1; possibly TRBD1 for D (7 bases). The germline V gene has CDR1 SGHNT and CDR2 YENEEA. Trimming pared 0 bases from V and 6 bases from J, leaving 15 bases between. The CDR3 covers 16 residues. The CDR3 DNA is TGTGCCAGCAGCTTAGAGAACTCAGGGGGGTTCAATGAGCAGTTCTTC. It is translated as CASSLENSGGFNEQFF.

The chain links TRBV7-8 to TRBJ2-7; 10 bases are a match to TRBD1. Per germline, CDR1 SGHVS and CDR2 FQNEAQ. CDR3 size: 13 residues. V lost 5 bases and J lost 5; bases outside the gene matches: 3. The CDR3 DNA reads as TGTGCCAGCAGCCCGGACAGGGGGAACGAGCAGTACTTC. Amino acids: CASSPDRGNEQYF.

This chain connects TRBV7-9 to TRBJ1-2; maybe TRBD1 (6 bases). The V and J ends lost 5 bases and 2 bases respectively, with 18 bases between them. CDR1 is SEHNR, CDR2 FQNEAQ, per germline (reference sequence). The CDR3 sequence is 16 residues long. The CDR3 DNA follows: TGTGCCAGCAGCACGACGCGACAGGACTTAAACTATGGCTACACCTTC. Translation: CASSTTRQDLNYGYTF. The variable domain in full, completed from reference TRBV7-9 and TRBJ1-2, reads DTGVSQNPRHKITKRGQNVTFRCDPISEHNRLYWYRQTLGQGPEFLTYFQNEAQLEKSRLLSDRFSAERPKGSFSTLEIQRTEQGDSAMYLCASSTTRQDLNYGYTFGSGTRLTVV.

The chain links TRBV11-2 to TRBJ2-2; 9 bases line up with TRBD2. The length of the CDR3 is 19 residues. The ends lost 8 bases at V and 5 bases at J; junction bases unmatched: 21. Germline loops: CDR1 SGHAT, CDR2 FQNNGV. The CDR3 bases are TGTGCCAGCCTCAACGGGTACAAAGCGGCTAGCGGGGAAACCGGGGAGCTGTTTTTT. Residues: CASLNGYKAASGETGELFF.

The chain uses TRBV5-1 and TRBJ2-1; 9 bases match TRBD1. V lost 0 bases and J lost 4; bases outside the gene matches: 2. Germline V lookup: CDR1 SGHRS, CDR2 YFSETQ. The CDR3 is made up of 15 amino acids. The CDR3 DNA reads as TGCGCCAGCAGCTTGGATGGGACAGGGTACAATGAGCAGTTCTTC. Its translation: CASSLDGTGYNEQFF.

The chain combines TRBV24-1 with TRBJ2-1, with TRBD2 matching over 8 bases. Per germline, CDR1 KGHDR and CDR2 SFDVKD. The CDR3 sequence is 13 residues long. The ends lost 5 bases at V and 11 bases at J; junction bases unmatched: 7. As DNA, the CDR3 is TGTGCCACCAGTGGTTCCGGGGGGGGGAAGCAGTTCTTC. It is translated as CATSGSGGGKQFF.

This clone turned up a few times. CDR3 in DNA: TGTGCCAGTAGTATGAGACTAGCCAAGAATGAGCAGTTCTTC. The encoded protein is CASSMRLAKNEQFF. V and J are TRBV19 and TRBJ2-1; 7 nucleotides line up with TRBD2. CDR1 LNHDA and CDR2 SQIVND come from the germline V gene (reference sequence). With 3 bases clipped from V and 7 bases from J, the junction kept 6 bases outside the gene matches. This CDR3 contains 14 residues.

The chain joins TRBV29-1 to TRBJ2-1, with 10 bases aligning to TRBD1. This CDR3 is built from 14 residues. Looked up from germline, CDR1 is SQVTM and CDR2 is ANQGSEA. The J segment lost 3 bases and the V segment lost 6 bases, leaving 5 bases of the junction unmatched. CDR3 residues: CSVARTGGYNEQFF. Here the CDR3 DNA reads TGCAGCGTCGCTAGGACAGGGGGCTACAATGAGCAGTTCTTC.

This clone appeared a single time. The chain has TRBV9 and TRBJ2-3; a possible D gene is TRBD1 (5 bases). V dropped 0 bases and J dropped 4 bases, with 9 bases sitting between them. CDR1 and CDR2 (germline): SGDLS, YYNGEE. The CDR3 totals 14 residues. DNA of the CDR3: TGTGCCAGCAGCGTAGGCAGGGCCGCAGATACGCAGTATTTT. Amino acids: CASSVGRAADTQYF.

The table lists this clone with a count of one. Germline and junction disagree at one end, which may indicate a read error. The chain links TRBV7-7 to TRBJ2-1; 7 positions match TRBD2. Germline loops: CDR1 SSHAT, CDR2 FNYEAQ (reference sequence). This CDR3 region has 14 residues. As DNA, the CDR3 is TGTGCTAGCAGCTTGGGAGGGCCACCCAATGAGCAGTTCTTC. Amino acid sequence: CASSLGGPPNEQFF.

This chain joins TRBV2 and TRBJ2-3; D may be TRBD1 (6 bases). The CDR3 loop spans 16 amino acids. V lost 6 bases to trimming and J lost 2 bases, with 18 bases between them. Germline V lookup: CDR1 SNHLY, CDR2 FYNNEI. The CDR3 DNA follows: TGTGCCAGCAGGAGGGGGATTCGCTCCGTCACAGATACGCAGTATTTT. Translation: CASRRGIRSVTDTQYF.

This chain uses TRBV5-4 with TRBJ2-1, with TRBD2 matching over 11 bases. This CDR3 contains 19 residues. The V gene's germline CDR1 is SGHNT and CDR2 YYREEE (reference sequence). Losses at the gene ends were 3 bases for V and 0 bases for J; bases not matched to a gene: 11. CDR3 DNA: TGTGCCAGCAGCTCTCTGGCTAGCGGGGGGTCTAGCTCCTACAATGAGCAGTTCTTC. It codes for CASSSLASGGSSSYNEQFF.

The V call is TRBV11-3, the J call TRBJ2-1, with TRBD2 matching over 10 bases. This CDR3 contains 17 residues. Germline V gene lookup returns CDR1 SGHNT and CDR2 YENEEA. V gave up 5 bases and J gave up 0 bases; unmatched junction bases: 7. CDR3 DNA: TGTGCCAGCAGCATTAGCGGGGGGCTTGGCTCCTACAATGAGCAGTTCTTC. Amino acids: CASSISGGLGSYNEQFF.

This chain joins TRBV29-1 and TRBJ2-7; 9 positions agree with TRBD1. The CDR3 has 13 residues. J was trimmed by 4 bases and V by 6 bases; bases with no gene match: 7. CDR1 and CDR2 from the germline V gene are SQVTM and ANQGSEA. CDR3 coding DNA: TGCAGCGTCCCCGGGACAGGGAGTTACGAGCAGTACTTC. Translation gives CSVPGTGSYEQYF.

This clone came up once. The chain joins TRBV19 to TRBJ1-5; D unclear. There are 13 residues in the CDR3. V was trimmed by 1 base and J by 4 bases, leaving 5 bases between them. Germline V gene data show CDR1 as LNHDA and CDR2 as SQIVND (reference sequence). CDR3 nucleotides: TGTGCCAGTAGTATAGCCAGGAATCAGCCCCAGCATTTT. Amino acid sequence: CASSIARNQPQHF.

Comment on this clone: The same CDR3 can be traced to other DNA sequences in this sample. The J gene is TRBJ2-2, the V gene TRBV29-1, with D hard to call. Germline V gives CDR1 SQVTM, CDR2 ANQGSEA. CDR3 length: 11 residues. Deletions cut 4 bases from V and 4 bases from J, with 4 bases between. The CDR3 is CSVAGTGELFF. The CDR3 bases are TGCAGCGTTGCAGGCACCGGGGAGCTGTTTTTT.